This TCR beta chain was profiled in a study of blood T cell repertoires in COVID-19. Overall study context: Italy, Spain and the United States were the sources of the convalescent and acute COVID-19 samples. Sample material is recorded as cDNA or gDNA derived from T cells, B-cell-depleted T cells, or PBMCs.

TCRdb keeps only in-frame clones here, not all; method: immunoSEQ multiplex PCR. Of approximately 110,000 clones detected, around four fifths appear once; the ten largest clones hold 0.7% to 0.85%. The CDR3 is made up of 14 amino acids. Germline CDR1 is SGHRS and CDR2 is YFSETQ. The trim removed 4 bases at V and 6 bases at J, leaving 7 bases unmatched. This chain connects TRBV5-1 to TRBJ1-5; TRBD1 agrees at 7 bases. The TCR originated in a woman in her seventies with acute or convalescent COVID-19. Sequencing used peripheral blood. The CDR3 is CASSPDRLTQPQHF. The CDR3 nucleotides read TGCGCCAGCAGCCCGGACAGGTTGACTCAGCCCCAGCATTTT.